These 29 T cell receptor beta chains share one sample of origin, sequenced in a study of vaccination effects on CD4 cells after COVID-19. Sequencing was performed with immunoSEQ multiplex PCR; in TCRdb, only in-frame clones are kept and a portion is missing. Among 35,000 to 40,000 clones listed, over 80% were seen once. At the end of 10 days of culture, CD4+ T cells were isolated. Their specific antigens are unknown. Sequences were derived from CD4+ T cells from PBMCs cultured without peptide, sampled before COVID-19 vaccination. Receptors were obtained from a human donor who received a COVID-19 vaccine.

The chain employs TRBV6-5 and TRBJ1-1; D uncertain. Germline CDR1 and CDR2: MNHEY and SVGAGI. This CDR3 has 15 amino acids. The V gene lost 0 bases and the J gene lost 0 bases, with 8 bases spanning the gap. CDR3 nucleotides: TGTGCCAGCAGTTACTCGATAAATCTGAACACTGAAGCTTTCTTT. Amino acid sequence: CASSYSINLNTEAFF.

The V and J genes are TRBV29-1 and TRBJ2-5; D possibly uses TRBD1 or TRBD2 (5 bases each). CDR1 is SQVTM, CDR2 ANQGSEA, per germline. The CDR3 extends over 15 amino acids. V lost 6 bases to trimming and J lost 5 bases, with 22 bases between them. The CDR3 bases are TGCAGCGTGCAAGTTACATACAGGCGGGTGGAGACCCAGTACTTC. This sequence encodes CSVQVTYRRVETQYF.

The V and J genes are TRBV6-2 or TRBV6-3 and TRBJ2-3; perhaps TRBD2 as D (6 bases). Trimming took off 2 bases at V and 0 bases at J, with 12 bases between the two ends. The CDR3 is 16 residues long. From germline, CDR1 is MNHEY and CDR2 SVGEGT. The CDR3 DNA is TGTGCCAGCAGTTACGGAGCGGGCTCTAGCACAGATACGCAGTATTTT. It specifies CASSYGAGSSTDTQYF.

The gene calls are TRBV2 and TRBJ2-5; D possibly matches TRBD1 or TRBD2 (5 bases each). Germline CDR1 reads SNHLY; CDR2 reads FYNNEI. V lost 7 bases and J lost 4, with 19 bases in between. This CDR3 is 15 amino acids long. The CDR3 bases are TGTGCCAGCACTCCAACCCGGGACCCCAGAGAGACCCAGTACTTC. This encodes CASTPTRDPRETQYF.

J is TRBJ2-5 and V is TRBV29-1; 8 nucleotides match TRBD1. The CDR3 extends over 12 amino acids. Germline V gene data show CDR1 as SQVTM and CDR2 as ANQGSEA. V shed 3 bases, J shed 5 bases, and the junction held 2 bases outside the gene matches. The CDR3 loop reads CSVDAGGETQYF. Here the CDR3 DNA reads TGCAGCGTTGACGCAGGGGGCGAGACCCAGTACTTC. Looking up the rest from reference TRBV29-1 and TRBJ2-5 gives the full variable domain: SAVISQKPSRDICQRGTSLTIQCQVDSQVTMMFWYRQQPGQSLTLIATANQGSEATYESGFVIDKFPISRPNLTFSTLTVSNMSPEDSSIYLCSVDAGGETQYFGPGTRLLVL.

V and J are TRBV30 and TRBJ2-2, with TRBD2 matching over 12 bases. The CDR3 runs 16 residues. CDR1 and CDR2 from the germline V gene are GTSNPN and SVGIG (reference sequence). V lost 4 bases to trimming and J lost 4 bases; unmatched junction nucleotides: 7. The CDR3 DNA reads as TGTGCCTGGATGAAGACTAGCGGGGGTTTCACCGGGGAGCTGTTTTTT. Amino acid sequence: CAWMKTSGGFTGELFF.

V usage is TRBV19 and J usage is TRBJ2-2; the D is unclear. V lost 3 bases, J lost 1 base, and 6 bases lay in between. The germline gives CDR1 LNHDA, CDR2 SQIVND (reference sequence). The CDR3 consists of 14 residues. The CDR3 region is CASSISENTGELFF. CDR3 nucleotide sequence: TGTGCCAGTAGTATTTCAGAGAACACCGGGGAGCTGTTTTTT. The full variable domain, its missing parts supplied by reference TRBV19 and TRBJ2-2, is DGGITQSPKYLFRKEGQNVTLSCEQNLNHDAMYWYRQDPGQGLRLIYYSQIVNDFQKGDIAEGYSVSREKKESFPLTVTSAQKNPTAFYLCASSISENTGELFFGEGSRLTVL.

This chain links TRBV12-5 with TRBJ2-2; TRBD2 matches at 10 bases. V lost 6 bases and J lost 0; bases outside the gene matches: 1. This CDR3 comprises 15 residues. In germline, CDR1 is LGHNT, CDR2 FRNRAP. The CDR3 sequence: CASGLAGSNTGELFF. In DNA, the CDR3 is TGTGCTAGTGGACTAGCGGGGTCGAACACCGGGGAGCTGTTTTTT.

V gene TRBV7-8 combines with J gene TRBJ2-3, with D possibly TRBD1 on 6 matching bases. Between the trimmed V and J ends, which lost 5 bases and 0 bases, there was a span of 21 bases. Germline CDR1 reads SGHVS; CDR2 reads FQNEAQ. The CDR3 extends over 18 amino acids. CDR3 nucleotide sequence: TGTGCCAGCAGCCCGATTGGACAGTACTCTACTAGCACAGATACGCAGTATTTT. It specifies CASSPIGQYSTSTDTQYF.

The gene calls are TRBV5-1 and TRBJ1-1; D not resolved. V was clipped by 5 bases and J by 6 bases, with 8 bases between them. The CDR3 is 11 residues long. Germline-derived CDR1 and CDR2 are SGHRS and YFSETQ. CDR3 amino acids: CASRRSSEAFF. CDR3 DNA: TGCGCCAGCAGACGATCATCTGAAGCTTTCTTT.

The chain has TRBV28 and TRBJ1-4; the D is unclear. CDR3 length: 13 amino acids. V lost 4 bases and J 5 bases, leaving 8 bases between the germline ends. Germline lookup yields CDR1 MDHEN and CDR2 SYDVKM. CDR3 bases: TGTGCCAGCAGTTCTTCTCTCAATGAAAAACTGTTTTTT. This codes for CASSSSLNEKLFF.

This clone was found once. This chain joins TRBV3-1 (or the pseudogene TRBV3-2) and TRBJ1-1, with D perhaps matching TRBD1 (5 bases). V gave up 6 bases and J gave up 8 bases, with 28 bases separating them. CDR3 length equals 17 residues. CDR1 and CDR2 (germline): LGHDT, YNNKEL (reference sequence). The CDR3 bases are TGTGCCAGCAGGTATAAAGAGAGGGGATTGGAGCGGGCCGAAGCTTTCTTT. Translating gives CASRYKERGLERAEAFF.

The chain recombines TRBV18 with TRBJ1-3; D ambiguous. This CDR3 has 13 amino acids. CDR1 and CDR2 from the germline V gene are KGHSH and LQKENI. The V and J ends lost 3 bases and 2 bases respectively, with 5 bases between them. CDR3 DNA sequence: TGTGCCAGCTCACCGATGGCTGGAAACACCATATATTTT. Translated, it gives CASSPMAGNTIYF. Combining the CDR3 with reference TRBV18 and TRBJ1-3 gives the whole variable domain NAGVMQNPRHLVRRRGQEARLRCSPMKGHSHVYWYRQLPEEGLKFMVYLQKENIIDESGMPKERFSAEFPKEGPSILRIQQVVRGDSAAYFCASSPMAGNTIYFGEGSWLTVV.

Only a few counts were recorded for this clone. The V call is TRBV14, the J call TRBJ1-1; D remains unclear. Germline lookup yields CDR1 SGHDN and CDR2 FVKESK. This CDR3 comprises 14 residues. V shed 4 bases and J shed 0 bases, with 9 bases lying between them. The CDR3 DNA reads TGTGCCAGCAGCCTAGGGAGTTTGAACACTGAAGCTTTCTTT. It yields the protein CASSLGSLNTEAFF.

The V and J genes are TRBV12-3 or TRBV12-4 and TRBJ1-1, with no clear D. Trimming removed 2 bases at V and 2 bases at J, with 6 bases between. This CDR3 region has 13 residues. The CDR3 sequence: CASSLSRNTEAFF. The CDR3 coding sequence is TGTGCCAGCAGTTTATCGAGAAACACTGAAGCTTTCTTT.

J is TRBJ1-1 and V is TRBV2; tentatively, D is TRBD1 (5 bases). Trimming pared 2 bases from V and 5 bases from J, leaving 18 bases between. The germline CDR1 and CDR2 sequences are SNHLY and FYNNEI. The CDR3 is 16 residues long. For the CDR3, the DNA is TGTGCCAGCAGTGAATCGCGACCACAGAAGGGGACTGAAGCTTTCTTT. This codes for CASSESRPQKGTEAFF.

This clone was observed a handful of times. The chain uses TRBV27 and TRBJ1-6; possible D gene TRBD1, 6 bases. This CDR3 spans 15 amino acids. V lost 2 bases and J lost 2, with 7 bases in between. Germline V gene data show CDR1 as MNHEY and CDR2 as SMNVEV (reference sequence). The DNA for the CDR3 is TGTGCCAGCAGTTTAAAGGGGGCCTATAATTCACCCCTCCACTTT. Translating it yields CASSLKGAYNSPLHF.

CDR3 amino acids: CASSDESFSEQFF. In nucleotides, the CDR3 is TGTGCCAGCAGTGACGAGTCATTCAGTGAGCAGTTCTTC. The chain employs TRBV6-4 and TRBJ2-1, with no clear D. The V and J ends lost 2 bases and 9 bases respectively, with 11 bases between them. Germline CDR1 and CDR2: MRHNA and SNTAGT. The CDR3 spans 13 residues.

The rearrangement joins TRBV12-5 to TRBJ1-6; D ambiguous. The CDR3 consists of 13 residues. CDR1 is LGHNT, CDR2 FRNRAP, per germline. Trimming removed 6 bases at V and 4 bases at J, with 7 bases between. The CDR3 spells CASGEAYNSPLHF. CDR3 DNA: TGTGCTAGTGGGGAGGCGTATAATTCACCCCTCCACTTT.

The V gene is TRBV19, the J gene TRBJ2-5; 8 bases match TRBD2. V was clipped by 6 bases and J by 0 bases; unmatched bases: 3. The germline gives CDR1 LNHDA, CDR2 SQIVND (reference sequence). The CDR3 totals 14 residues. CDR3 protein: CASSKTSDQETQYF. CDR3 coding DNA: TGTGCCAGTAGCAAGACTAGCGACCAAGAGACCCAGTACTTC.

The chain is built from TRBV29-1 and TRBJ2-1, with TRBD2 matching over 7 bases. Losses at the gene ends were 0 bases for V and 4 bases for J; bases not matched to a gene: 9. The CDR3 sequence is 16 residues long. CDR1 SQVTM and CDR2 ANQGSEA come from the germline V gene. CDR3 nucleotide sequence: TGCAGCGTTGAAGAGGGGGAAGCGGGGAAGTACAATGAGCAGTTCTTC. Its translation is CSVEEGEAGKYNEQFF.

About this clone itself: The missing conserved phenylalanine or tryptophan at the end of this CDR3 makes a read error likely. Because the CDR3's place on the DNA is in doubt, the DNA is left out and the CDR3 is given as listed by TCRdb. V gene TRBV12-5 combines with J gene TRBJ1-5. The CDR3 comprises 8 residues, both ends counted. CDR1 is LGHNT and CDR2 is FRNRAP in the germline V gene. The CDR3 reads CASGLPPC.

The chain uses TRBV2 and TRBJ2-7; D ambiguous. Trimming cost V 4 bases and J 6 bases, with 10 bases left between them. CDR3 size: 12 residues. Germline lookup yields CDR1 SNHLY and CDR2 FYNNEI. The DNA of the CDR3 is TGTGCCAGCAGTGTCGAAGTGGGCGAGCAGTACGTC. Protein: CASSVEVGEQYV.

This clone was seen more than once but under ten times. The genes are TRBV7-9 and TRBJ1-2; D gene uncertain. The germline CDR1 and CDR2 sequences are SEHNR and FQNEAQ (reference sequence). The CDR3 totals 14 residues. V lost 5 bases and J 13 bases, leaving 23 bases between the germline ends. This chain's CDR3 is CASSLNTRPPVVTF. The CDR3 DNA sequence: TGTGCCAGCAGCCTTAATACCAGACCGCCCGTTGTCACCTTC.

V usage is TRBV12-3 or TRBV12-4 and J usage is TRBJ1-2; no definite D call. CDR3 length: 13 amino acids. V lost 3 bases and J 4 bases, leaving 9 bases between the germline ends. The CDR3 region has the DNA TGTGCCAGCAGTTTTGAGGGTGCCTATGGCTACACCTTC. Residues: CASSFEGAYGYTF.

This chain uses TRBV19 with TRBJ1-2; TRBD1 matches 11 bases. Germline-derived CDR1 and CDR2 are LNHDA and SQIVND (reference sequence). CDR3 length equals 15 residues. V lost 7 bases and J lost 7; bases outside the gene matches: 11. The CDR3 here is CASTTVGQGGGGYTF. The CDR3 DNA follows: TGTGCCAGTACCACCGTGGGACAGGGGGGAGGTGGCTACACCTTC.

The gene calls are TRBV11-2 and TRBJ2-2, with D tentatively TRBD1 (6 bases). V gave up 4 bases and J gave up 2 bases, with 11 bases separating them. Germline loops: CDR1 SGHAT, CDR2 FQNNGV. The CDR3 runs to 15 residues. The CDR3 region is CASSSRTANTGELFF. In DNA form, the CDR3 reads TGTGCCAGCAGCTCCCGGACAGCTAACACCGGGGAGCTGTTTTTT.

The CDR3 loop reads CASSYWGGAGEQFF. CDR3 sequence (DNA): TGTGCCAGCAGTTACTGGGGGGGGGCTGGTGAGCAGTTCTTC. The chain uses TRBV6-5 and TRBJ2-1, with D tentatively TRBD2 (7 bases). The CDR3 loop spans 14 amino acids. Trimming took off 1 base at V and 9 bases at J, with 13 bases between the two ends. Germline assignment: CDR1 MNHEY and CDR2 SVGAGI.

This clone was seen a few times. The J gene is TRBJ1-5, the V gene TRBV6-6; D remains unclear. CDR1 MNHNY and CDR2 SVGAGI come from the germline V gene (reference sequence). Trimming removed 6 bases at V and 1 base at J, with 13 bases between. The CDR3 covers 15 residues. Here the CDR3 reads CASSLLPGSNQPQHF. CDR3 nucleotide sequence: TGTGCCAGCAGCCTACTACCGGGGAGCAATCAGCCCCAGCATTTT.